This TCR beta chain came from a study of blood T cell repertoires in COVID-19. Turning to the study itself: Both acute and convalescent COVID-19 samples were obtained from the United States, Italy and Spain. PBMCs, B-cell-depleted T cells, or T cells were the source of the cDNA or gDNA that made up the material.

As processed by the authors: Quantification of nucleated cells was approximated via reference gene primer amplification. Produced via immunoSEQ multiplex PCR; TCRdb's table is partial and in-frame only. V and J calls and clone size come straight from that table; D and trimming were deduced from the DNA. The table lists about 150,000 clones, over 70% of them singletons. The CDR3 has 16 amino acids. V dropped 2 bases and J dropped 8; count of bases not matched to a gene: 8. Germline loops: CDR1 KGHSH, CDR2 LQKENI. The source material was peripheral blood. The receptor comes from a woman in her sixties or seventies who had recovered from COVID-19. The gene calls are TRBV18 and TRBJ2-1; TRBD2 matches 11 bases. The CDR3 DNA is TGTGCCAGCTCACCAACCACTAGCGGGAGCGGGCATGAGCAGTTCTTC. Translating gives CASSPTTSGSGHEQFF.